Listed below are T cell receptor beta chains from one sample, sequenced in a study of blood T cell repertoires in COVID-19. Generated by immunoSEQ multiplex PCR, the TCRdb table keeps only in-frame clones and is missing some. The sample lists 65,000 to 80,000 clones, roughly 87% occurring once. Material for sequencing was peripheral blood. Receptor source: a man over 45 with acute or convalescent COVID-19. Both conserved end residues are part of each CDR3. D genes are given only for firm matches. The size entry is marked missing in some rows and otherwise reads once, few, many or a size class.

J gene | D gene | clone size | V gene | CDR3 protein | CDR3 DNA
TRBJ2-5 | - | - | TRBV15 | CATSRDRGPGDQETQYF | TGTGCCACCAGCAGAGATCGGGGTCCAGGGGACCAAGAGACCCAGTACTTC
TRBJ1-6 | TRBD1 | - | TRBV25-1 | CASRRTGENNSPLHF | TGTGCCAGCAGGCGGACAGGCGAAAATAATTCACCCCTCCACTTT
TRBJ2-1 | TRBD2 | - | TRBV4-3 | CASSQDWTSSYNEQFF | TGCGCCAGCAGCCAAGACTGGACTAGCAGCTACAATGAGCAGTTCTTC
TRBJ2-3 | TRBD2 | - | TRBV4-3 | CASSHQLAYLDTQYF | TGCGCCAGCAGCCATCAACTAGCGTACCTAGATACGCAGTATTTT
TRBJ1-1 | TRBD1 | - | TRBV5-1 | CASSRWDREMNTEAFF | TGCGCCAGCAGCCGATGGGACAGGGAAATGAACACTGAAGCTTTCTTT
TRBJ1-5 | TRBD1 | - | TRBV15 | CATSRDRASNQPQHF | TGTGCCACCAGCCGGGACAGGGCAAGCAATCAGCCCCAGCATTTT
TRBJ2-2 | - | - | TRBV7-2 | CASSPMNPGELFF | TGTGCCAGCAGCCCTATGAACCCCGGGGAGCTGTTTTTT
TRBJ2-1 | TRBD1 | - | TRBV6-6 | CASSYYGQDNYNEQFF | TGTGCCAGCAGTTATTATGGACAGGACAACTACAATGAGCAGTTCTTC
TRBJ2-1 | - | - | TRBV29-1 | CSVAAPGNNEQFF | TGCAGCGTTGCAGCTCCAGGGAACAATGAGCAGTTCTTC
TRBJ2-1 | TRBD2 | - | TRBV3-1/TRBV3-2 | CASSLGTSRGSNEQFF | TGTGCCAGCAGCTTAGGGACTAGTAGGGGCTCCAATGAGCAGTTCTTC
TRBJ1-2 | - | once | TRBV4-2 | CASSQVAGNYGYTF | TGTGCCAGCAGCCAAGTTGCAGGGAACTATGGCTACACCTTC
TRBJ1-1 | - | - | TRBV7-8 | CASSRTRERNTEAFF | TGTGCCAGCAGCCGGACCAGGGAAAGGAACACTGAAGCTTTCTTT
TRBJ2-2 | TRBD1 | - | TRBV25-1 | CASSRGTGNTGELFF | TGTGCCAGCAGTAGGGGGACAGGGAACACCGGGGAGCTGTTTTTT
TRBJ2-1 | - | - | TRBV6-2/TRBV6-3 | CASSSYGSSYNEQFF | TGTGCCAGCAGTTCGTACGGTAGCTCCTACAATGAGCAGTTCTTC
TRBJ1-5 | TRBD1 | - | TRBV7-3 | CASGAGGMDQPQHF | TGTGCCAGCGGGGCAGGGGGCATGGATCAGCCCCAGCATTTT
TRBJ2-5 | - | few | TRBV6-6 | CASSQQGGETQYF | TGTGCCAGCAGTCAACAGGGTGGGGAGACCCAGTACTTC
TRBJ1-5 | - | - | TRBV5-5 | CASSLGWQDSNQPQHF | TGTGCCAGCAGCTTGGGTTGGCAGGATAGCAATCAGCCCCAGCATTTT
TRBJ2-5 | TRBD2 | - | TRBV6-2/TRBV6-3 | CASSFPLSVAGGETQYF | TGTGCCAGCAGTTTCCCCCTCAGTGTAGCGGGAGGAGAGACCCAGTACTTC
TRBJ1-4 | - | - | TRBV7-3 | CASSPFGGANEKLFF | TGTGCCAGCAGCCCGTTCGGAGGGGCTAATGAAAAACTGTTTTTT
TRBJ2-3 | TRBD2 | - | TRBV11-2 | CASSRTGTRGTDTQYF | TGTGCCAGCAGCCGTACCGGGACTAGGGGCACAGATACGCAGTATTTT
TRBJ1-2 | - | - | TRBV28 | CASSKQGIGNYGYTF | TGTGCCAGCAGCAAGCAGGGAATAGGCAACTATGGCTACACCTTC
TRBJ1-2 | TRBD1 | - | TRBV7-3 | CASSSGQAPGYGYTF | TGTGCCAGCAGCTCCGGACAGGCCCCTGGCTATGGCTACACCTTC
TRBJ1-4 | - | - | TRBV2 | CASSEGGRGNEKLFF | TGTGCCAGCAGTGAGGGCGGGAGAGGTAATGAAAAACTGTTTTTT
TRBJ1-4 | - | - | TRBV7-9 | CASSLGGRAGEKLFF | TGTGCCAGCAGCTTAGGTGGGAGAGCTGGTGAAAAACTGTTTTTT
TRBJ1-5 | TRBD1 | - | TRBV28 | CASSLGQGGPQHF | TGTGCCAGCAGCTTAGGACAGGGGGGGCCCCAGCATTTT
TRBJ1-5 | - | - | TRBV4-3 | CASSQDSYSNQPQHF | TGCGCCAGCAGCCAAGACAGTTATAGCAATCAGCCCCAGCATTTT
TRBJ1-1 | TRBD1 | - | TRBV29-1 | CSGRQGNTEAFF | TGCAGCGGCCGACAGGGGAATACTGAAGCTTTCTTT
TRBJ2-1 | - | - | TRBV5-6 | CASSSTELNNEQFF | TGTGCCAGCAGCTCGACAGAGTTGAACAATGAGCAGTTCTTC